This is a list of T cell receptor beta chains from one sample in a study of T cell responses to AZD1222 COVID-19 vaccine. Produced via immunoSEQ multiplex PCR; TCRdb's table is partial and in-frame only. This sample has 90,000 to 100,000 clones, with around 89% found just once. Here the sequenced sample was peripheral blood, taken on day 0 of AZD1222 vaccination. These receptors all come from an adult in good health. The CDR3 runs from the conserved cysteine through the conserved F or W. The D gene is left open where the match is weak. A clone size is listed for some rows: how often the clone was seen (once, few, many), or a class if it is expanded.

j_call	v_call	cdr3_length	d_call	clone_size	cdr3_aa
TRBJ1-5	TRBV18	16	TRBD1	once	CASSPPTGQSNQPQHF
TRBJ2-5	TRBV5-1	15	-	-	CASSAGSGNQETQYF
TRBJ1-3	TRBV9	14	-	once	CASSVDRGKDTIYF
TRBJ2-1	TRBV19	15	TRBD2	-	CASSWASGAGSEQFF
TRBJ2-2	TRBV9	17	TRBD2	-	CASSPLGLAGAFGELFF
TRBJ1-2	TRBV24-1	15	-	once	CATSDPEALGGGYTF
TRBJ1-3	TRBV5-1	14	-	-	CASSRGVDGNTIYF
TRBJ1-6	TRBV5-1	17	-	-	CASSLGQADSYNSPLHF
TRBJ1-3	TRBV27	13	-	once	CASSPGGRNTIYF
TRBJ2-2	TRBV7-8	15	-	-	CASSRGTMRTGELFF
TRBJ2-5	TRBV6-5	14	TRBD1	-	CASILDRGAETQYF
TRBJ1-2	TRBV3-1/TRBV3-2	14	-	-	CASSRREQAYGYTF
TRBJ2-7	TRBV18	14	-	once	CASSPRDGPYEQYF
TRBJ1-6	TRBV19	16	-	-	CASSIGRRPGDSPLHF
TRBJ2-1	TRBV28	15	-	-	CASSPPERSYNEQFF
TRBJ1-6	TRBV9	13	-	-	CASSSSAGVPLHF
TRBJ2-2	TRBV10-3	18	TRBD1	-	CAISESFGTGGLTGELFF
TRBJ1-4	TRBV9	15	-	-	CASSVGGYWYEKLFF
TRBJ1-4	TRBV10-3	15	TRBD1	-	CATSDRATTNEKLFF
TRBJ1-5	TRBV6-2/TRBV6-3	17	-	-	CASSYPPGSGPRQPQHF
TRBJ2-5	TRBV19	15	TRBD2	-	CASRGLAGGEETQYF
TRBJ1-2	TRBV5-1	16	-	-	CASSSMTGYSNYGYTF
TRBJ1-1	TRBV7-9	13	-	once	CASSLSGDTEAFF
TRBJ1-1	TRBV29-1	14	-	-	CSVGLGPLDTEAFF
TRBJ1-6	TRBV21-1	18	-	-	CASSKVPPQGALGPTLHF
TRBJ2-5	TRBV28	15	-	-	CASSLRRLGGQTQYF
TRBJ2-5	TRBV6-2/TRBV6-3	16	TRBD1	-	CASSYSGQGAPETQYF
TRBJ2-3	TRBV5-1	15	TRBD1	-	CASSYHGTGGDTQYF
TRBJ2-1	TRBV7-3	15	-	-	CASSLDGGAYNEQFF
TRBJ2-1	TRBV5-8	15	-	once	CASSLAGRGANEQFF
TRBJ2-3	TRBV10-3	14	TRBD2	-	CATLAGVSTDTQYF
TRBJ2-7	TRBV2	14	-	-	CASSESSSAYEQYF
TRBJ2-6	TRBV18	15	-	-	CASSPGESGANVLTF
TRBJ2-2	TRBV18	12	-	-	CAAGDNTGELFF
TRBJ1-1	TRBV2	13	-	few	CASSDDRNTEAFF
TRBJ1-5	TRBV6-2/TRBV6-3	15	TRBD1	-	CASSHRGYSNQPQHF
TRBJ2-1	TRBV5-6	15	TRBD2	once	CASSLFLAGNNEQFF
TRBJ2-7	TRBV5-5	17	TRBD2	-	CASSGSLAGGNSYEQYF
TRBJ1-6	TRBV4-3	19	-	-	CASSQDRQPTRTHNSPLHF
TRBJ1-5	TRBV6-6	13	-	-	CASTAGQNQPQHF
TRBJ2-3	TRBV7-2	17	TRBD2	few	CASSLRVRAGVPDTQYF
TRBJ1-4	TRBV2	14	-	-	CASRHSPTNEKLFF
TRBJ2-7	TRBV5-1	12	-	-	CASSLIWGEQYF
TRBJ1-1	TRBV18	12	-	-	CASSPSTSEAFF
TRBJ2-5	TRBV10-3	14	-	-	CAISEIQVGETQYF
TRBJ2-4	TRBV18	19	TRBD2	-	CASSPRNSGAALAKNIQYF
TRBJ1-1	TRBV7-9	14	TRBD1	-	CASTPPGTGYEAFF
TRBJ2-3	TRBV6-5	16	-	-	CASSWGGVSGTDTQYF
TRBJ1-3	TRBV7-2	16	-	-	CASSLAPPGSGNTIYF
TRBJ1-2	TRBV2	15	TRBD1	-	CASRGSAGGSWGYTF
TRBJ2-1	TRBV21-1	16	-	few	CASSKGTAPSYNEQFF
TRBJ2-1	TRBV3-1/TRBV3-2	13	-	-	CASSQDRSGEQFF
TRBJ2-2	TRBV27	15	TRBD2	-	CASSLNAGGTGELFF
TRBJ1-5	TRBV28	16	TRBD1	-	CASSLETGGNNQPQHF
TRBJ2-7	TRBV6-5	15	TRBD1	-	CASSLGTGVTYEQYF
TRBJ1-2	TRBV10-3	16	-	-	CAISEGTAGGNYGYTF
TRBJ1-1	TRBV19	16	-	-	CASSIGASGRGTEAFF
TRBJ1-2	TRBV14	13	TRBD1	-	CASSPTGAYGYTF
TRBJ1-5	TRBV7-9	14	TRBD1	-	CASSPQGVGQPQHF
TRBJ2-2	TRBV28	18	TRBD2	-	CASSLSRLAGGMTGELFF